This entry lists 27 T cell receptor beta chains sequenced from one sample in a study of OX40 agonist ivuxolimab in advanced cancers. The repertoire was sequenced with immunoSEQ multiplex PCR; TCRdb's copy has only in-frame clones and lacks some. The sample has 89,000 or so clones, roughly nine tenths seen once. The sequences come from CD4+ or CD8+ T cells sorted from blood, collected in a trial of the OX40 agonist ivuxolimab. Receptors originate from an adult with an advanced solid tumor such as melanoma, head and neck, liver or kidney cancer.

The chain recombines TRBV16 with TRBJ1-5; the match to TRBD1 covers 10 bases. CDR1 is KGHSY and CDR2 is FQNENV in the germline V gene. V was clipped by 1 base and J by 0 bases; unmatched bases: 9. The CDR3 spans 19 residues. CDR3 residues: CASSQYGTGELGSNQPQHF. The CDR3 DNA sequence: TGTGCCAGCAGCCAATACGGGACAGGGGAGCTTGGTAGCAATCAGCCCCAGCATTTT. Drawing the rest from reference TRBV16 and TRBJ1-5, the complete variable domain is GEEVAQTPKHLVRGEGQKAKLYCAPIKGHSYVFWYQQVLKNEFKFLISFQNENVFDETGMPKERFSAKCLPNSPCSLEIQATKLEDSAVYFCASSQYGTGELGSNQPQHFGDGTRLSIL.

This chain uses TRBV10-3 with TRBJ2-2; D ambiguous. In germline, CDR1 is ENHRY, CDR2 SYGVKD. Trimming removed 6 bases at V and 6 bases at J, with 8 bases between. CDR3 length equals 12 residues. CDR3: CAIRDPPGELFF. The CDR3 nucleotides read TGTGCCATCAGGGACCCTCCCGGGGAGCTGTTTTTT.

The chain uses TRBV4-1 and TRBJ1-5, with TRBD1 matching over 7 bases. Unmatched junction bases numbered 5, after V lost 4 bases and J lost 5 bases. The germline V gene has CDR1 MGHRA and CDR2 YSYEKL. The CDR3 is made up of 14 amino acids. The CDR3 DNA follows: TGCGCCAGCAGCCCACAGGGGTTGGATCAGCCCCAGCATTTT. Translated, it gives CASSPQGLDQPQHF.

This chain connects TRBV7-9 to TRBJ2-1, with 12 bases lining up with TRBD2. V lost 11 bases to trimming and J lost 6 bases; unmatched junction nucleotides: 11. Germline CDR1 is SEHNR and CDR2 is FQNEAQ (reference sequence). This CDR3 has 15 amino acids. The CDR3 nucleotides are TGTGCCTCCGCCCCCGGACTAGCGGGAAGCAATGAGCAGTTCTTC. It translates to CASAPGLAGSNEQFF.

The V gene is TRBV28, the J gene TRBJ1-2; TRBD1 aligns across 7 bases. The CDR3 totals 13 residues. Per germline, CDR1 MDHEN and CDR2 SYDVKM. Unmatched junction bases numbered 3, after V lost 4 bases and J lost 4 bases. Here the CDR3 reads CASSYDRAYGYTF. The CDR3 DNA reads as TGTGCCAGCAGTTACGACAGGGCCTATGGCTACACCTTC.

The gene calls are TRBV4-3 and TRBJ1-2; D gene uncertain. The CDR3 runs 16 residues. CDR1 is LGHNA and CDR2 is YSLEER in the germline V gene. The V end was cut by 0 bases, the J end by 5 bases, with 16 bases between. This CDR3 is CASSQDLDGSFYGYTF. The CDR3 coding sequence is TGCGCCAGCAGCCAAGATCTGGACGGATCTTTTTATGGCTACACCTTC.

The chain joins TRBV7-8 to TRBJ2-1; 10 bases fit TRBD2. From germline, CDR1 is SGHVS and CDR2 FQNEAQ. The V segment lost 5 bases and the J segment 5 bases; nucleotides outside the gene matches: 6. The CDR3 spans 15 residues. In nucleotides, the CDR3 is TGTGCCAGCAGCCCCCTAGCGGGGGAAAACAATGAGCAGTTCTTC. Residues: CASSPLAGENNEQFF. Based on the CDR3 plus reference TRBV7-8 and TRBJ2-1, the full variable domain is GAGVSQSPRYKVAKRGQDVALRCDPISGHVSLFWYQQALGQGPEFLTYFQNEAQLDKSGLPSDRFFAERPEGSVSTLKIQRTQQEDSAVYLCASSPLAGENNEQFFGPGTRLTVL.

This rearrangement joins TRBV28 to TRBJ1-1; D ambiguous. The V end was cut by 7 bases, the J end by 4 bases, with 13 bases between. This CDR3 has 13 amino acids. Germline CDR1 reads MDHEN; CDR2 reads SYDVKM. The CDR3 sequence: CASTPAWTTEAFF. The CDR3 region has the DNA TGTGCCAGCACCCCAGCGTGGACCACTGAAGCTTTCTTT.

The V and J genes are TRBV25-1 and TRBJ1-1; possibly TRBD1 for D (5 bases). The CDR3 loop spans 13 amino acids. Germline V CDR1 and CDR2: MGHDK, SYGVNS. Deletions cut 5 bases from V and 11 bases from J, with 18 bases between. CDR3 in DNA: TGTGCCAGCAGTCAACCCGAGGGGATACGGGCTTTCTTT. This codes for CASSQPEGIRAFF.

This sequence joins TRBV7-8 and TRBJ2-1, with 9 positions matching TRBD2. The V gene end was trimmed by 2 bases and the J gene end by 2 bases; junction bases not matched to a gene: 10. Germline V gives CDR1 SGHVS, CDR2 FQNEAQ. This CDR3 contains 18 residues. The CDR3 is CASSLYGLAGSTYNEQFF. The CDR3 DNA follows: TGTGCCAGCAGCTTATACGGCCTAGCGGGATCTACCTACAATGAGCAGTTCTTC.

The chain uses TRBV5-1 and TRBJ2-1; D is ambiguous. Per germline, CDR1 SGHRS and CDR2 YFSETQ. This CDR3 region has 12 residues. Trimming stripped 3 bases from V and 8 bases from J, with 9 bases between. CDR3 DNA sequence: TGCGCCAGCAGCTACCAGCGAGATGAGCAGTTCTTC. Protein product: CASSYQRDEQFF.

The chain joins TRBV20-1 to TRBJ2-1; a possible D gene is TRBD1 (5 bases). Per the germline V gene, CDR1 is DFQATT and CDR2 is SNEGSKA (reference sequence). This CDR3 is built from 11 residues. Between the trimmed V and J ends, which lost 4 bases and 8 bases, there was a span of 9 bases. CDR3 loop: CSAITGDEQFF. The CDR3 nucleotides read TGCAGTGCTATAACAGGTGATGAGCAGTTCTTC.

The CDR3, as DNA: TGTGCCAGCAGATACCGACAGGGGAGCTCCTACGAGCAGTACTTC. Translation gives CASRYRQGSSYEQYF. The chain uses TRBV28 and TRBJ2-7, with 8 bases aligning to TRBD1. This CDR3 has 15 amino acids. Germline-derived CDR1 and CDR2 are MDHEN and SYDVKM. The V segment lost 6 bases and the J segment 0 bases; nucleotides outside the gene matches: 7.

This chain's CDR3 is CASSIRPDYSQYF. The CDR3 DNA reads TGTGCCAGTAGTATACGCCCAGACTATTCCCAGTACTTC. The genes are TRBV19 and TRBJ2-5; a weak D match, TRBD2 (5 bases). The V end lost 2 bases, the J end lost 9 bases, and 13 bases lay between the germline ends. Germline assignment: CDR1 LNHDA and CDR2 SQIVND (reference sequence). The CDR3 loop spans 13 amino acids.

This clone was seen only once. The chain is built from TRBV19 and TRBJ1-2; D is ambiguous. The CDR3 has 14 amino acids. Germline V gene sequence: CDR1 LNHDA, CDR2 SQIVND (reference sequence). V was clipped by 3 bases and J by 3 bases, with 11 bases between them. CDR3 sequence: CASSISPGDYGYTF. The CDR3 DNA follows: TGTGCCAGTAGTATTTCCCCAGGAGACTATGGCTACACCTTC.

This chain joins TRBV6-5 and TRBJ1-2, with unresolved D. This CDR3 spans 15 amino acids. The V gene's germline CDR1 is MNHEY and CDR2 SVGAGI. V was cut by 0 bases and J by 7 bases, with 15 bases left in between. The CDR3 loop is CASSYSSALWGGYTF. In DNA, the CDR3 is TGTGCCAGCAGTTACTCGTCCGCCCTTTGGGGTGGCTACACCTTC.

The rearrangement joins TRBV9 to TRBJ1-2; possible D gene TRBD1, 6 bases. The CDR3 length is 13 residues. V was clipped by 0 bases and J by 9 bases, with 12 bases between them. From germline, CDR1 is SGDLS and CDR2 YYNGEE. The CDR3 loop is CASSVESQGSYTF. CDR3 DNA sequence: TGTGCCAGCAGCGTAGAGAGCCAGGGGAGCTACACCTTC.

V gene TRBV10-3 combines with J gene TRBJ2-3; 9 bases are a match to TRBD2. V was pared by 6 bases and J by 5 bases, with 6 bases of the junction left unmatched. Per the germline V gene, CDR1 is ENHRY and CDR2 is SYGVKD. The CDR3 covers 14 residues. The CDR3 region is CAISGGRAVDTQYF. CDR3 bases: TGTGCCATCAGCGGCGGGAGGGCCGTAGATACGCAGTATTTT.

The genes are TRBV30 and TRBJ2-1, with 9 bases aligning to TRBD1. This CDR3 has 12 amino acids. The V gene end was trimmed by 4 bases and the J gene end by 8 bases; junction bases not matched to a gene: 3. Germline V lookup: CDR1 GTSNPN, CDR2 SVGIG (reference sequence). CDR3 amino acids: CAWNTGGDEQFF. CDR3 bases: TGTGCCTGGAACACAGGGGGCGATGAGCAGTTCTTC.

The genes are TRBV9 and TRBJ2-1; TRBD2 agrees at 8 bases. The CDR3 totals 14 residues. Trimming took 0 bases from V and 9 from J; bases not matched to a gene: 5. CDR1 SGDLS and CDR2 YYNGEE come from the germline V gene. CDR3 coding DNA: TGTGCCAGCAGCGTAGGGGGACTAGTGGGTGAGCAGTTCTTC. This translates into CASSVGGLVGEQFF.

V is TRBV7-2 and J is TRBJ1-1; no reliable D call. The CDR3 loop spans 14 amino acids. V shed 5 bases and J shed 4 bases, with 14 bases lying between them. Germline CDR1 SGHTA, CDR2 FQGNSA. In DNA form, the CDR3 reads TGTGCCAGCAGCCTTACCACGGGTGGCACTGAAGCTTTCTTT. It codes for CASSLTTGGTEAFF.

This chain uses TRBV6-6 with TRBJ2-3; D unclear. V lost 3 bases to trimming and J lost 6 bases, with 7 bases between them. The CDR3 sequence is 12 residues long. Germline V CDR1 and CDR2: MNHNY, SVGAGI (reference sequence). CDR3: CASSYQVDTQYF. The DNA of the CDR3 is TGTGCCAGCAGTTATCAGGTGGATACGCAGTATTTT.

This sequence joins TRBV4-1 and TRBJ1-1; D unresolved. This CDR3 contains 15 residues. V lost 0 bases and J 5 bases, leaving 13 bases between the germline ends. Germline V gene lookup returns CDR1 MGHRA and CDR2 YSYEKL. Written as DNA, the CDR3 is TGCGCCAGCAGCCAAGATCCGGGGAGTAGGACTGAAGCTTTCTTT. Translating gives CASSQDPGSRTEAFF.

This chain connects TRBV6-6 to TRBJ1-2; TRBD1 matches at 7 bases. This CDR3 has 11 amino acids. J was trimmed by 8 bases and V by 6 bases; bases with no gene match: 3. Germline loops: CDR1 MNHNY, CDR2 SVGAGI (reference sequence). This CDR3 is CASSEGAGYTF. The CDR3 bases are TGTGCCAGCAGCGAGGGGGCGGGCTACACCTTC.

J is TRBJ2-1 and V is TRBV4-1, with 10 nucleotides matching TRBD2. The CDR3 is 17 amino acids. Germline loops: CDR1 MGHRA, CDR2 YSYEKL. Germline trimming cut 4 bases from V and 2 bases from J; bases unmatched to any gene: 8. The CDR3: CASSLGLSGGAYNEQFF. For the CDR3, the DNA is TGCGCCAGCAGCCTTGGTTTAAGCGGGGGGGCCTACAATGAGCAGTTCTTC.

The genes are TRBV28 and TRBJ2-2; D is unresolved. The CDR3 length is 13 residues. V lost 5 bases and J 4 bases, leaving 8 bases between the germline ends. In germline, CDR1 is MDHEN, CDR2 SYDVKM. The DNA of the CDR3 is TGTGCCAGCAGTAAGATGGTCACCGGGGAGCTGTTTTTT. Amino acid sequence: CASSKMVTGELFF.

This clone was observed once. The chain has TRBV6-5 and TRBJ2-2; D remains ambiguous. The V end lost 2 bases, the J end lost 0 bases, and 7 bases lay between the germline ends. The germline V gene encodes CDR1 MNHEY and CDR2 SVGAGI. This CDR3 has 15 amino acids. The CDR3 DNA is TGTGCCAGCAGTTACACTGTCGCGAACACCGGGGAGCTGTTTTTT. This codes for CASSYTVANTGELFF.